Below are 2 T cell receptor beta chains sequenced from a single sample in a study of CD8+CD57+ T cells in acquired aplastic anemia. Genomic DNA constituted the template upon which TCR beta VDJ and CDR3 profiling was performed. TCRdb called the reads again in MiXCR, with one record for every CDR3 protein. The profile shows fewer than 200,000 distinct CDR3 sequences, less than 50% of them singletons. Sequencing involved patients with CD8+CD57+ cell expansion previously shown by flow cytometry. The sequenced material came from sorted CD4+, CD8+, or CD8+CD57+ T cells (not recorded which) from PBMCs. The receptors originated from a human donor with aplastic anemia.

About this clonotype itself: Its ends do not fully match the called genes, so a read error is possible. The CDR3 loop is CASSLGGGGRNGQFF. In DNA, the CDR3 is TGTGCCAGCAGCTTGGGCGGCGGGGGTCGTAATGGGCAGTTCTTC. The chain carries TRBV5-4 and TRBJ2-1; TRBD2 matches at 7 bases. The germline gives CDR1 SGHNT, CDR2 YYREEE (reference sequence). This CDR3 is 15 amino acids long.

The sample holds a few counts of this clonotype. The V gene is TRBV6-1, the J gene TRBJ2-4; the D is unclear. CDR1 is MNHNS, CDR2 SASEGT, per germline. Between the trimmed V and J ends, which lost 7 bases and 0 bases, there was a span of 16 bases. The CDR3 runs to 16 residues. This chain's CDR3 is CASTPGSLLAKNIQYF. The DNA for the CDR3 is TGTGCCAGCACCCCAGGTAGTCTACTAGCCAAAAACATTCAGTACTTC.